The entry below describes one T cell receptor (beta chain). Per the authors' pipeline: Estimates of nucleated cell counts were drawn from the amplification of reference gene primers. The data were produced by immunoSEQ multiplex PCR, yet TCRdb's version contains in-frame clones alone and is incomplete. V and J calls and clone size are those listed in that table; D and trimming were worked out from the DNA. The sample has 270,000 or so clones, roughly four fifths seen once. The sample comes from a study of blood T cell repertoires in COVID-19. About the research overall: T cells, B-cell-depleted T cells, or PBMCs supplied cDNA or gDNA.

V trimming: 4 bases; J trimming: 5 bases; junction bases outside the gene matches: 6. CDR3 length: 16 residues. Germline CDR1 is MDHEN and CDR2 is SYDVKM. Source material: peripheral blood. The clonotype comes from a woman aged 50 to 65 who had recovered from COVID-19. V gene TRBV28 combines with J gene TRBJ2-7; TRBD2 matches at 15 bases. The CDR3 here is CASSSMGLAGGHEQYF. The CDR3 DNA follows: TGTGCCAGCAGTTCGATGGGACTAGCGGGGGGCCACGAGCAGTACTTC.